This T cell receptor (beta chain) was captured in a study of cytomegalovirus exposure and HLA in healthy donors. The PCR had 60 Vbeta and 13 Jbeta primers. Clones were sequenced by immunoSEQ multiplex PCR, and TCRdb holds only the in-frame ones, with some missing. The sample has around 150,000 clones; about 81% are singletons. The sample consisted of PBMCs. The source of this sequence is a woman younger than 30 in good health and CMV-seronegative.

The CDR3 DNA is TGTGCCAGCAGCCTACAACAGGGGAGCACTGAAGCTTTCTTT. Encoded protein: CASSLQQGSTEAFF. The V gene is TRBV7-9, the J gene TRBJ1-1; 7 positions match TRBD1. Germline CDR1 is SEHNR and CDR2 is FQNEAQ (reference sequence). Trimming cost V 5 bases and J 4 bases; bases outside gene matches: 7. CDR3 length: 14 amino acids.